The following is a T cell receptor (beta chain) sequence with its context. The source of the sample is a study of blood T cell repertoires in COVID-19. The study drew participants aged 18 to 89 years from 20 to 30 US areas. Each participant's cohort was designated according to participant-reported clinical history. Within 2 weeks before study entry, exposed participants met a COVID-19 case. This table comes from immunoSEQ multiplex PCR, and its TCRdb copy is limited to in-frame clones, with some not included. This table has roughly 200,000 clones, around 83% appearing once. The CDR3 has 14 residues. Between the trimmed V and J ends, which lost 7 bases and 0 bases, there was a span of 13 bases. Germline lookup yields CDR1 LGHNT and CDR2 FRNRAP.

Material for sequencing was PBMCs or T cells enriched from blood (not recorded which). The chain couples TRBV12-5 to TRBJ2-7; a possible D gene is TRBD1 (5 bases). The TCR comes from a woman under 40 who had been exposed to COVID-19. CDR3 sequence: CASAPGSPSYEQYF. DNA of the CDR3: TGTGCTAGTGCCCCAGGGTCCCCCTCCTACGAGCAGTACTTC.